Listed below are T cell receptor beta chains from one sample, sequenced in a study of blood T cells in healthy people across ages. TCRdb processed the 5' RACE reads anew with MiXCR; each CDR3 protein has one entry. Of 650,000 to 1,000,000 distinct CDR3 sequences in the sample, roughly 46% are singletons; the top ten hold around 18%. The sample consisted of blood. The receptors come from a man at least 80 years old in good health. CDR3s include the opening cysteine and the closing phenylalanine or tryptophan. The order of the fields is V gene, D gene, J gene, clone size, CDR3 DNA, CDR3 protein. D genes are given only for firm matches. The size of a clone is reported for some rows only, either as once, few or many, or as a class for expanded clones.

TRBV3-1	TRBD1	TRBJ1-4	few	TGTGCCAGCAGCCTGCGGACAGGTACGATGGAGAAACTGTTTTTT	CASSLRTGTMEKLFF
TRBV12-3/TRBV12-4	TRBD1	TRBJ2-5	few	TGTGCCAGCAGTTCCGGACAGGGACAAGGACAAGAGACCCAGTACTTC	CASSSGQGQGQETQYF
TRBV15	TRBD1	TRBJ2-1	many	TGTGCCACCAGCAGAGGGACAGGGGTACTACCGAGCTCCTACAATGAGCAGTTCTTC	CATSRGTGVLPSSYNEQFF
TRBV25-1	.	TRBJ2-1	once	TGTGCCAGCAGTGAATACGCTGCTCTCAATGAGCAGTTCTTC	CASSEYAALNEQFF
TRBV4-1	.	TRBJ2-5	.	TGCGCCAGCAGCCAAGATCTACGTGCCGGTATGCAAGAGACCCAGTACTTC	CASSQDLRAGMQETQYF
TRBV5-1	TRBD2	TRBJ2-7	few	TGCGCCAGCAGCTCCCTCGACATCGGGGGGTATAACGAGCAGTACTTC	CASSSLDIGGYNEQYF
TRBV7-9	TRBD1	TRBJ1-5	.	TGTGCCAGCAGCTCTGACAGGGAGGCGGCTCAGCCCCAGCATTTT	CASSSDREAAQPQHF
TRBV20-1	TRBD2	TRBJ2-7	.	TGCAGTGCTAGAGTTGGGACTAGCGGGATAATAGGATACGAGCAGTACTTC	CSARVGTSGIIGYEQYF
TRBV7-2	.	TRBJ2-5	few	TGTGCCAGCAGCCACCCCAGTAGTTGGGAGACCCAGTACTTC	CASSHPSSWETQYF
TRBV11-2	.	TRBJ2-7	.	TGTGCCAGCAGCCGGAGAGAGTCGTACGAGCAGTACTTC	CASSRRESYEQYF
TRBV20-1	TRBD2	TRBJ2-7	.	TGCAGTGCTGAAAGGACTAGCGGGGGACTGGCTTACGAGCAGTACTTC	CSAERTSGGLAYEQYF
TRBV19	TRBD1	TRBJ1-2	once	TGTGCCAGTAGTCCTCGTCGGACAGGGACTGGTGGCTACACCTTC	CASSPRRTGTGGYTF
TRBV7-9	.	TRBJ2-5	.	TGTGCCAGCAGCTTACAAGGGGGTAGTAAGACCCAGTACTTC	CASSLQGGSKTQYF
TRBV20-1	.	TRBJ2-3	few	TGCAGTGCTGGGGAAATTGAAGATACGCAGTATTTT	CSAGEIEDTQYF
TRBV29-1	.	TRBJ2-1	many	TGCAGCGTTGAAGAGGACTATTCCTACAATGAGCAGTTCTTC	CSVEEDYSYNEQFF
TRBV6-1	TRBD1	TRBJ2-5	few	TGTGCCAGCAGTTCCCGGGACAGGGGGAACCAAGAGACCCAGTACTTC	CASSSRDRGNQETQYF
TRBV28	.	TRBJ1-4	.	TGTGCCAGCAGTTCGGCAGGGAGTTTGGAGGAAAAACTGTTTTTT	CASSSAGSLEEKLFF
TRBV6-6	TRBD1	TRBJ1-2	.	TGTGCCAGCAGCGACAGGCAGGGGGATGGCTACACCTTC	CASSDRQGDGYTF
TRBV5-1	TRBD1	TRBJ2-7	few	TGCGCCAGCACCGAGACAGGGAACTACGAGCAGTACTTC	CASTETGNYEQYF
TRBV12-3/TRBV12-4	TRBD1	TRBJ2-3	few	TGTGCCAGCAGTTCTTTGACAGGGGGTAGCACAGATACGCAGTATTTT	CASSSLTGGSTDTQYF
TRBV15	TRBD1	TRBJ1-5	few	TGTGCCACCAGATCGACAGGGATAACGCAGCCCCAGCATTTT	CATRSTGITQPQHF
TRBV4-3	.	TRBJ2-1	.	TGCGCCAGCAGCCAAGATGAGTACCGGGACTTCAATGAGCAGTTCTTC	CASSQDEYRDFNEQFF
TRBV5-1	.	TRBJ2-1	.	TGCGCCAGCAGCTTGGGGACGGGTGGGAACAATGAGCAGTTCTTC	CASSLGTGGNNEQFF
TRBV12-3/TRBV12-4	TRBD1	TRBJ2-1	.	TGTGCCAGCAGTCTGGGACAGCACTCCTACAATGAGCAGTTCTTC	CASSLGQHSYNEQFF
TRBV7-6	.	TRBJ2-7	once	TGTGCCAGCAGCCTGAGTTGGCCCTACGAGCAGTACTTC	CASSLSWPYEQYF
TRBV6-5	TRBD2	TRBJ2-1	.	TGTGCCAGCAGCTCCCAGCGGGAGGCGTACAGTGAGCAGTTCTTC	CASSSQREAYSEQFF